This T cell receptor beta chain is from a study of cytomegalovirus exposure and HLA in healthy donors (dated 2017 in TCRdb). For the wider study: The 650 to 800 repertoires of the first cohort and the 120 validation repertoires were produced on the same platform, according to a later analysis. The study aimed to test whether signatures of past pathogen exposure could be identified by cataloging public T cell receptors. High-throughput TCR immunosequencing, statistical association of individual TCRs with disease status, and machine learning were combined to predict cytomegalovirus infection status. Besides the first cohort of around 670 subjects, a separate validation cohort made up of over 95 different subjects was used. Results and caveats for the whole study, not just this receptor: Most TCR sequences were observed very rarely across donors, whereas some public TCRs were present in many individuals. According to the authors, the approach could potentially be generalized to other disease states and immunological phenotypes. In the study, 150 to 200 TCR beta chains were listed as associated with cytomegalovirus. A later analysis lacked HLA typing for the validation cohort, so it scored co-occurrence in that cohort across all 110 or so repertoires. Three of the identified cytomegalovirus-associated TCR beta chains were confirmed in vitro to be specific for cytomegalovirus antigens. Subsequent analysis determined that TCRs grouped into clusters in the first cohort also showed a tendency toward co-occurrence across the roughly 110 validation repertoires, and 94% of cluster scores exceeded 0. The classifier was reported to diagnose cytomegalovirus status with high specificity and sensitivity in both the original cohort and the validation cohort.

V has 3 bases trimmed and J has 1 base trimmed; junction bases matching no gene number 9. Looking up the germline V gene yields CDR1 SGDLS and CDR2 YYNGEE. From cysteine to phenylalanine, the CDR3 is 16 amino acids long. The read is trimmed to its CDR3 DNA, 48 bases read in frame from base 1. Library preparation used the immunoSEQ multiplex PCR assay. For the original study's pipeline: A statistical classification framework was built to diagnose cytomegalovirus status from the catalog of TCR beta chain sequences. As stored in TCRdb, this immuneACCESS dataset retains in-frame rearrangements with V and J assigned. A fraction of the clones does not appear; measured against another copy, unresolved V genes explain less than half of the discrepancy, and the remainder lacks a known reason. Clone size and V and J calls were adopted from that table, with D and trimming inferred from the DNA. A total of 95,000 to 150,000 clones appear in this sample, roughly nine tenths of them only once. 1% to 1.4% of the sample belongs to the ten largest clones.

The donors were included in the validation cohort of some 120 subjects, a group kept apart from the roughly 680-subject first cohort. In the case of this clone: No antigen is known for it. The record has no base qualities; no much larger clone is one base away.

The sequence was obtained from a young woman in good health and CMV-seronegative. This receptor chain uses TRBV9 and TRBJ2-5; 7 central bases correspond to TRBD1. Sequencing was carried out using PBMCs. The DNA reads TGTGCCAGCAGCGCCCCCGTGACAGGGCCCCAAGAGACCCAGTACTTC. It codes for CASSAPVTGPQETQYF.